This T cell receptor beta chain was sequenced during a study of blood T cell repertoires in COVID-19. For the study at large: Samples representing acute and convalescent COVID-19 were sourced from the United States, Italy and Spain. T cells, B-cell-depleted T cells, or PBMCs provided the cDNA or gDNA that served as material.

Authors' analysis steps: How many nucleated cells were present was estimated from reference gene primer amplification. Data came from immunoSEQ multiplex PCR; TCRdb stores just in-frame clones and leaves some out. V, J and clone size derive from that table, while D and trimming were established from the DNA sequence. This sample has 250,000 to 350,000 clones, with around nine tenths found just once. The length of the CDR3 is 14 residues. Germline assignment: CDR1 MGHDK and CDR2 SYGVNS. The V gene lost 1 base and the J gene lost 7 bases, with 13 bases spanning the gap. The TCR originated in a middle-aged woman who had recovered from COVID-19. The rearrangement links TRBV25-1 to TRBJ1-2, with D possibly being TRBD1 (6 bases). Material: peripheral blood. CDR3 DNA: TGTGCCAGCAGTGAATTTCTGGGGGCAGGTGGCTACACCTTC. Translation: CASSEFLGAGGYTF.